Described below is a single T cell receptor (beta chain) sequence and its context. The antigen it recognizes is unknown. Nothing much larger sits one base from this clone, and base qualities are not available. The donors were healthy, HIV-negative adults with no recently reported acute infections or vaccinations. Only Caucasian adults living in Nashville, Tennessee, USA were represented among the donors. CD4+ T cells were enriched by magnetic negative selection; naive cells were then positively selected on CD45RA, and the negative fraction formed the memory subset. After blood collection by leukapheresis, PBMCs were isolated using Ficoll-Histopaque density gradient centrifugation and then cryopreserved in the vapor phase of liquid nitrogen. Purity and quantity of every magnetically sorted T cell population were checked by analytical flow cytometry. Genomic DNA was isolated from each sorted fraction and quantified by UV absorbance on a Nanodrop 2000c.

From cysteine to phenylalanine, the CDR3 is 13 amino acids long. The retained sequence is limited to the CDR3, 39 bases, with the frame set at the first base. As encoded in the germline V gene (reference sequence), CDR1 is GTSNPN while CDR2 is SVGIG. V is trimmed back by 4 bases and J by 5 bases, and the junction contains 5 bases that no gene match accounts for. Using the deep immunoSEQ assay, TCR CDR3 regions were amplified from genomic DNA by multiplex PCR. Genomic DNA extracted from each cell subset was distributed evenly over all wells of several immunoSEQ 96-well plates, and each plate served as one replicate. Each replicate PCR for sorted subsets received around 210 ng genomic DNA, equal to about 29,000 T cell genomes. The purified libraries were quantified using a Qubit 3.0 fluorometer, sized with a Bioanalyzer 2100, and then quantified again using the KAPA Library Quantification kit. Every immunoSEQ 96-well plate was sequenced on a separate single-read 150-cycle Illumina NextSeq 550 flow cell. Per the original workflow: Because the immunoSEQ output included only junctional sequences and no quality scores, the filtering could not be the same as the filtering used for full-length reads. Sequences were annotated with PyIR, a Python wrapper for IgBLAST v1.9, and V/J genes and CDR3 were assigned using IMGT germline references. Reads with weak V/J assignments (E-value above 1e-6), missing CDR3, stop codons, out-of-frame junctions, or ambiguous translated residues were removed. V3J clonotypes were defined as sequences sharing the same inferred V gene, J gene, and CDR3 amino acid sequence. Percentage overlap between repertoires was computed as shared unique clonotypes divided by the size of the smaller repertoire. RTK rarefaction, the Chao1 estimator, and Recon v2.1 estimates of unobserved clonotypes were used to assess repertoire richness. Generation probabilities were computed with OLGA for all TCRbeta clonotypes obtained by the gDNA method from four donors. TCRdb limited this immuneACCESS table to in-frame rearrangements with V and J called. A share of clones is missing; checked studies link under half to unresolved V genes, and the rest is unexplained. D and trimming were read from the DNA, whereas the V and J calls and clone size are those reported in that table. The sample has hundreds of thousands of clones on record, around 73% of them singletons. The ten largest clonotypes hold around 1.8% of the sample.

This sample was included in a study of shared clonotypes between healthy human individuals (dated by TCRdb to about 2020). Looking at the study overall: The cohort included three men and a couple of women between 18 and 49 years of age. To increase sequencing depth and limit assay-specific biases, TCR repertoire library preparation and sequencing were carried out by different laboratories using diverse techniques. For each donor, three plates each were used for CD4 naive and CD4 memory, two plates were used for CD8 naive, and one plate was used for CD8 memory. Leukapheresis yielded between about 0.9 and 9 billion PBMCs per donor. To estimate repertoire size and how much clonotypes are shared between individuals, the study performed deep sequencing of blood TCR repertoires from a handful of healthy adults.

The study at large found these results: Based on pairwise subsampling, the degree of clonotype sharing among donors was expected to be affected by sequencing depth. Sampling was restricted to blood, and TCR repertoires in tissue are likely to differ from TCR repertoires in blood. Compared with non-shared clonotypes, clonotypes shared by all four sorted-subset donors had higher generation probabilities. Because the study included a small number of donors, the genetic and exposure-history diversity represented was limited. Incomplete sequencing was indicated by rarefaction of sorted-subset datasets, despite the large sequencing depth. Naive subsets generally had larger estimated clonotype richness than memory subsets did. Approximately 4.8% of naive CD4, around 3.5% of naive CD8, 2.3% of memory CD4, and less than 0.45% of memory CD8 clonotypes were shared across a few donors.

What was sequenced was memory CD4+ T cells sorted from blood. The meaning of the sample's cell subset or site label: CD45RA-negative fraction. This clonotype was sampled from a woman in her twenties or thirties in good health. The chain uses TRBV30 and TRBJ2-5; 9 bases in the junction line up with TRBD1. CDR3 region: CAWKGTGRETQYF. The base sequence is TGTGCCTGGAAAGGGACAGGGAGGGAGACCCAGTACTTC.